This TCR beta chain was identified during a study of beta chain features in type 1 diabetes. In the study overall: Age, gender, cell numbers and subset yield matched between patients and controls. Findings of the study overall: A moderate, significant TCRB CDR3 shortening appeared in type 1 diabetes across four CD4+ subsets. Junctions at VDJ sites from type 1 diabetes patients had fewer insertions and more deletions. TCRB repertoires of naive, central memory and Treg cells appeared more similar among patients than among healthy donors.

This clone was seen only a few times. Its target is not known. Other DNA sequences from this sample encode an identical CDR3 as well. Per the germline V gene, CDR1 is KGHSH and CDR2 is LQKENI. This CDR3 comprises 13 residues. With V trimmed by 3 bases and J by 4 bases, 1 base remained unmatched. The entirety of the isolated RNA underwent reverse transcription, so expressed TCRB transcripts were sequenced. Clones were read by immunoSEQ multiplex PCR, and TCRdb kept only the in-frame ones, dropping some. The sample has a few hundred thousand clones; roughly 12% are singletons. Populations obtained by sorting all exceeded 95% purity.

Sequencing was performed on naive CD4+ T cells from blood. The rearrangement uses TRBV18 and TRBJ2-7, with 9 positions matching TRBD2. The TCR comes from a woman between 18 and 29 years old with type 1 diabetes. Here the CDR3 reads CASSPGLAYEQYF. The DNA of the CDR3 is TGTGCCAGCTCACCGGGACTAGCTTACGAGCAGTACTTC.